Reported below is one TCR beta chain. Its cognate antigen is unknown. This sample is drawn from a study of shared clonotypes between healthy human individuals. Whole-study context: Every donor yielded three CD4 naive, three CD4 memory, two CD8 naive and one CD8 memory plate. Findings and limits, study-wide: With a few donors compared, approximately 5.5% of naive CD4 clonotypes were shared.

Partitioning of CD4+ cells yielded a CD45RA+ naive subset and a CD45RA-negative memory subset. Sorted-subset replicate PCR reactions contained 200 ng DNA, corresponding to some 28,000 T cell genomes. Assay: immunoSEQ multiplex PCR; the TCRdb copy retains only in-frame clones and omits some. This table has roughly 2.2 million clones, over 90% appearing once. V lost 0 bases and J lost 2, with 13 bases in between. Germline V CDR1 and CDR2: LGHNA, YSLEER. This CDR3 region has 17 residues. This TCR was recovered from a man aged 18 to 35 in good health. Some clones in this sample may be carry-over from other donors' samples. The sequenced material came from naive CD4+ T cells from PBMCs. The subset denotes: CD45RA+ positively selected. The V call is TRBV4-3, the J call TRBJ2-2; D uncertain. CDR3 sequence: CASSQERLQINTGELFF. Here the CDR3 DNA reads TGCGCCAGCAGCCAAGAGAGGCTACAAATCAACACCGGGGAGCTGTTTTTT.